Detailed here is one T cell receptor beta chain. This CDR3 has 13 amino acids. With 0 bases clipped from V and 13 bases from J, the junction kept 4 bases outside the gene matches. Separate cDNA molecules each had unique molecular identifiers attached to them. TCRdb re-called the 5' RACE reads through MiXCR, storing one row per CDR3 protein. The sample lists about 47,000 distinct CDR3 sequences, around a tenth occurring once. The data originate from a study of early T cells in non-severe SARS-CoV-2 infection. Turning to the study itself: Sequenced bulk RNA came from whole blood that was unsorted, and chains were unpaired.

Material: whole blood, obtained at baseline. The chain uses TRBV12-3 or TRBV12-4 and TRBJ1-4, with 8 nucleotides matching TRBD1. The clonotype originates from an adult who was a healthcare worker with PCR-confirmed SARS-CoV-2 infection or an uninfected control (not recorded which). The CDR3 region is CASSLASGQVLFF. CDR3 coding DNA: TGTGCCAGCAGTTTAGCTTCGGGACAGGTACTGTTTTTT.